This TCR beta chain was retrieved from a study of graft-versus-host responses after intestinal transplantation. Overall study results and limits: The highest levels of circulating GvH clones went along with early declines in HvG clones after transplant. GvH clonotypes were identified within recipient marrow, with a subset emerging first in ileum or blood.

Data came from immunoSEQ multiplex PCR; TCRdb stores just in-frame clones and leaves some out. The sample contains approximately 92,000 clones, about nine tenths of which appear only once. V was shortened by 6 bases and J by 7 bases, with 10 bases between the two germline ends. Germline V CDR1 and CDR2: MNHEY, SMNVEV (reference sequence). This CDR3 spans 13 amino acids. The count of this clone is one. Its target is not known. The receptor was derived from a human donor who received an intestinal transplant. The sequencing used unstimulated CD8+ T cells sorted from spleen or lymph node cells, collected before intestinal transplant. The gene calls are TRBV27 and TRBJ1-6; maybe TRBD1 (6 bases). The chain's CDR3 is CASRTTGNSPLHF. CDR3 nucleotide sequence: TGTGCCAGCAGAACCACAGGGAATTCACCCCTCCACTTT.